These T cell receptor beta chains were read from a single sample in a study of blood T cell repertoires in COVID-19. Repertoires were generated with immunoSEQ multiplex PCR, while TCRdb's copy carries only in-frame clones and drops some. In the table there are under 300,000 clones, around 86% of which are singletons. The sequencing sample was made of peripheral blood. The receptor set was obtained from a man younger than 40 who had recovered from COVID-19. The CDR3 runs from the conserved cysteine through the conserved F or W. The D gene is left open where the match is weak. The size entry is marked missing in some rows and otherwise reads once, few, many or a size class.

v_call	clone_size	d_call	cdr3_length	j_call	cdr3_aa	cdr3_nt
TRBV6-5	NA	NA	12	TRBJ1-2	CASINRADGYTF	TGTGCCAGCATAAACAGGGCTGATGGCTACACCTTC
TRBV2	NA	TRBD1	14	TRBJ2-2	CASIAGTVTGELFF	TGTGCCAGCATTGCCGGGACAGTAACCGGGGAGCTGTTTTTT
TRBV5-1	many	NA	15	TRBJ2-1	CASSLAQGAYNEQFF	TGCGCCAGCAGCTTGGCACAGGGCGCTTACAATGAGCAGTTCTTC
TRBV5-1	NA	NA	16	TRBJ1-6	CASSWTGSGDNSPLHF	TGCGCCAGCAGCTGGACGGGTTCCGGGGATAATTCACCCCTCCACTTT
TRBV15	NA	TRBD1	15	TRBJ2-7	CATSTRQGSFAEQYF	TGTGCCACCAGCACCAGACAGGGAAGCTTCGCCGAGCAGTACTTC
TRBV4-1	NA	NA	13	TRBJ2-3	CASSQDGTDTQYF	TGCGCCAGCAGCCAAGACGGGACAGATACGCAGTATTTT
TRBV5-1	NA	NA	16	TRBJ2-1	CASSGGRGSSYNEQFF	TGCGCCAGCAGCGGCGGAAGGGGGAGCTCCTACAATGAGCAGTTCTTC
TRBV10-3	NA	NA	17	TRBJ2-1	CAISDFLAQNSYNEQFF	TGTGCCATCAGTGATTTCCTAGCCCAAAACTCCTACAATGAGCAGTTCTTC
TRBV6-5	NA	NA	16	TRBJ2-3	CASSYSSGLEADTQYF	TGTGCCAGCAGTTACTCGAGCGGGCTAGAGGCAGATACGCAGTATTTT
TRBV4-1	NA	NA	15	TRBJ1-2	CASSQWPQGFGGYTF	TGCGCCAGCAGCCAATGGCCACAGGGTTTCGGTGGCTACACCTTC
TRBV23-1	NA	TRBD2	20	TRBJ2-3	CASSPPGTSGGARSTDTQYF	TGCGCCAGCAGCCCGCCCGGGACTAGCGGGGGGGCCCGTAGCACAGATACGCAGTATTTT